This is a list of T cell receptor beta chains from one sample in a study of cytomegalovirus exposure and HLA in healthy donors. Some clones are missing from TCRdb's copy, which holds only in-frame ones; the method was immunoSEQ multiplex PCR. There are 90,000 to 130,000 clones in the sample, with under 7% held by the top ten. The source material was PBMCs. The receptors originated from a man aged 35-49 years in good health and CMV-seropositive. Each CDR3 is given with its conserved first and last residue. The order of the fields is D gene, J gene, V gene, CDR3 protein, CDR3 DNA. The D gene is left open where the match is weak.

d_gene: TRBD1
j_gene: TRBJ1-2
v_gene: TRBV7-2
CDR3aa: CASSPRGTDPYGYTF
CDR3nt: TGTGCCAGCAGCCCTAGGGGGACAGACCCATATGGCTACACCTTC

d_gene: -
j_gene: TRBJ2-5
v_gene: TRBV28
CDR3aa: CASSFVLETQYF
CDR3nt: TGTGCCAGCAGTTTCGTTCTCGAGACCCAGTACTTC

d_gene: TRBD1
j_gene: TRBJ2-1
v_gene: TRBV29-1
CDR3aa: CSVAGTGSSSYNEQFF
CDR3nt: TGCAGCGTGGCCGGGACAGGGAGTAGCTCCTACAATGAGCAGTTCTTC

d_gene: -
j_gene: TRBJ1-2
v_gene: TRBV2
CDR3aa: CASSTDLYGYTF
CDR3nt: TGTGCCAGCAGTACCGACTTGTATGGCTACACCTTC

d_gene: TRBD2
j_gene: TRBJ2-1
v_gene: TRBV12-5
CDR3aa: CASGFGREWNNEQFF
CDR3nt: TGTGCTAGTGGTTTTGGGCGGGAGTGGAACAATGAGCAGTTCTTC

d_gene: -
j_gene: TRBJ1-1
v_gene: TRBV29-1
CDR3aa: CSVYTGNTEAFF
CDR3nt: TGCAGCGTCTATACAGGGAACACTGAAGCTTTCTTT

d_gene: -
j_gene: TRBJ2-3
v_gene: TRBV28
CDR3aa: CASSPRGTQYF
CDR3nt: TGTGCCAGCAGTCCTCGGGGTACGCAGTATTTT

d_gene: TRBD1
j_gene: TRBJ2-1
v_gene: TRBV5-1
CDR3aa: CASSLAGTGVNEQFF
CDR3nt: TGCGCCAGCAGCTTGGCCGGGACAGGGGTCAATGAGCAGTTCTTC

d_gene: TRBD2
j_gene: TRBJ2-2
v_gene: TRBV6-1
CDR3aa: CASSEGGLAGEGGELFF
CDR3nt: TGTGCCAGCAGTGAAGGAGGACTAGCGGGAGAAGGGGGGGAGCTGTTTTTT

d_gene: -
j_gene: TRBJ2-3
v_gene: TRBV6-5
CDR3aa: CASRRDNPSTDTQYF
CDR3nt: TGTGCCAGCAGACGGGACAACCCTAGCACAGATACGCAGTATTTT

d_gene: TRBD1
j_gene: TRBJ2-5
v_gene: TRBV9
CDR3aa: CASSAGQGMVETQYF
CDR3nt: TGTGCCAGCAGTGCGGGACAGGGGATGGTGGAGACCCAGTACTTC

d_gene: -
j_gene: TRBJ2-3
v_gene: TRBV20-1
CDR3aa: CSARWIAQYF
CDR3nt: TGCAGTGCGCGGTGGATTGCGCAGTATTTT

d_gene: TRBD1
j_gene: TRBJ2-3
v_gene: TRBV4-1
CDR3aa: CASSQTGALGSTDTQYF
CDR3nt: TGCGCCAGCAGCCAGACAGGGGCTCTTGGTAGCACAGATACGCAGTATTTT

d_gene: -
j_gene: TRBJ1-1
v_gene: TRBV4-1
CDR3aa: CASSQEDLRPGDTEAFF
CDR3nt: TGCGCCAGCAGCCAGGAAGATCTTAGGCCCGGGGACACTGAAGCTTTCTTT

d_gene: -
j_gene: TRBJ2-3
v_gene: TRBV27
CDR3aa: CAGSLYSPGTDTQYF
CDR3nt: TGTGCCGGCAGTTTATACAGTCCTGGGACAGATACGCAGTATTTT

d_gene: TRBD2
j_gene: TRBJ2-2
v_gene: TRBV5-4
CDR3aa: CASSLASGGPGAGELFF
CDR3nt: TGTGCCAGCAGCTTGGCCAGCGGGGGCCCGGGCGCCGGGGAGCTGTTTTTT

d_gene: -
j_gene: TRBJ1-2
v_gene: TRBV9
CDR3aa: CASSPRLGGALLEGTDGYTF
CDR3nt: TGTGCCAGCAGCCCGCGACTAGGGGGGGCTCTCCTTGAAGGGACTGATGGCTACACCTTC

d_gene: TRBD2
j_gene: TRBJ2-7
v_gene: TRBV7-2
CDR3aa: CASSATSGRGEQYF
CDR3nt: TGTGCCAGCAGCGCTACTAGCGGGAGGGGTGAGCAGTACTTC

d_gene: TRBD1
j_gene: TRBJ1-1
v_gene: TRBV5-5
CDR3aa: CASSADRGLEAFF
CDR3nt: TGTGCCAGCAGCGCGGACAGGGGCCTTGAAGCTTTCTTT

d_gene: -
j_gene: TRBJ1-1
v_gene: TRBV11-3
CDR3aa: CASSSRSDTEAFF
CDR3nt: TGTGCCAGCAGCTCCCGTTCGGACACTGAAGCTTTCTTT

d_gene: TRBD2
j_gene: TRBJ2-7
v_gene: TRBV10-1
CDR3aa: CASSLGGTLGEQYF
CDR3nt: TGCGCCAGCAGCCTGGGGGGGACCTTAGGGGAGCAGTACTTC

d_gene: -
j_gene: TRBJ2-3
v_gene: TRBV10-3
CDR3aa: CAISTIPSTDTQYF
CDR3nt: TGTGCCATCAGTACAATACCTAGCACAGATACGCAGTATTTT

d_gene: TRBD1
j_gene: TRBJ2-7
v_gene: TRBV2
CDR3aa: CASRMGQGAYEQYF
CDR3nt: TGTGCCAGCCGGATGGGACAGGGGGCCTACGAGCAGTACTTC

d_gene: -
j_gene: TRBJ2-7
v_gene: TRBV2
CDR3aa: CASRVTTYEQYF
CDR3nt: TGTGCCAGCAGGGTCACAACCTACGAGCAGTACTTC

d_gene: -
j_gene: TRBJ2-1
v_gene: TRBV7-2
CDR3aa: CASSFRPGSGSYNEQFF
CDR3nt: TGTGCCAGCAGCTTCCGTCCGGGGAGTGGTTCCTACAATGAGCAGTTCTTC